The clone carrying this TCR beta chain turned up a few times. Its matching antigen is unknown. This record belongs to a study of identical twins. Broader study findings: A lower insertion count was a feature of abundant cord blood beta clonotypes, with no such feature in memory repertoires. A cross-sectional statistical analysis, not follow-up of the same donors, supported the conclusions. There was an excess of low generation probability in the out-of-frame alpha sequences that twins shared.

A universal primer site was incorporated via template switching, and the cDNA contained unique molecular identifiers. Using its own MiXCR run on the 5' RACE reads, TCRdb lists one record per CDR3 protein. Here the sample spans some 1,700,000 distinct CDR3 sequences, about 32% being singletons. V was pared by 3 bases and J by 2 bases, with 10 bases between. Germline CDR1 and CDR2: KGHDR and SFDVKD. The CDR3 is 15 residues long. The rearrangement joins TRBV24-1 to TRBJ1-5, with a tentative D call TRBD1 (6 bases). The sample consisted of cord blood. The TCR sequence derives from a newborn girl in good health. The CDR3 is CATSDGGGGNQPQHF. In DNA, the CDR3 is TGTGCCACCAGTGATGGCGGGGGCGGCAATCAGCCCCAGCATTTT.